This T cell receptor beta chain is from a study of T cells after yellow fever vaccination. TCRdb reanalysed the 5' RACE reads using MiXCR and keeps one entry per CDR3 protein. The sample has about 320,000 distinct CDR3 sequences; about 10% are singletons. Germline CDR1 SGHTA, CDR2 FQGNSA. V was shortened by 4 bases and J by 12 bases, with 16 bases between the two germline ends. The CDR3 runs to 13 residues. The sequence came from a man between 18 and 29 years old who received the YFV17D yellow fever vaccine. Here the sequenced sample was CD4+ T cells sorted from PBMCs, taken 45 days after the yellow fever booster vaccination. J is TRBJ2-4 and V is TRBV7-2; no firm D call. The CDR3 region is CASSYPPLVPQYF. DNA for the CDR3: TGTGCCAGCAGCTACCCCCCGCTGGTACCTCAGTACTTC.